This T cell receptor (beta chain) originates from a study of T cell repertoires in cytomegalovirus infection. Overall study: CMV epitopes, recently identified HLA-C-restricted and well-studied HLA-B-restricted, were used. Indications came from public TCR beta signatures; they pointed to CMV infection and to a matching HLA type.

Concerning this clonotype itself: Its antigen is as yet unknown.

Germline V gene data show CDR1 as LGHNA and CDR2 as YSLEER. Between the trimmed V and J ends, which lost 2 bases and 0 bases, there was a span of 15 bases. CDR3 length: 17 amino acids. TCRdb fed the reads into MiXCR, producing one record per CDR3 protein. The table lists 650,000 to 900,000 distinct CDR3 sequences, around a third of them singletons. Study observations and caveats: The response measured ex vivo was dominated by TCR beta clonotypes (HLA-C-restricted and CMV-specific).

Specimen: cultured CD8+ T cells from PBMCs, collected from culture after CMV antigen stimulation. The V gene is TRBV4-3, the J gene TRBJ2-3; the D is unclear. The source of this sequence is a human donor in good health (CMV status not recorded). Some clones in this sample may be carry-over from other donors' samples. The CDR3 spells CASSQSIRNLSTDTQYF. CDR3 coding DNA: TGCGCCAGCAGCCAATCAATCCGGAACCTCAGCACAGATACGCAGTATTTT.